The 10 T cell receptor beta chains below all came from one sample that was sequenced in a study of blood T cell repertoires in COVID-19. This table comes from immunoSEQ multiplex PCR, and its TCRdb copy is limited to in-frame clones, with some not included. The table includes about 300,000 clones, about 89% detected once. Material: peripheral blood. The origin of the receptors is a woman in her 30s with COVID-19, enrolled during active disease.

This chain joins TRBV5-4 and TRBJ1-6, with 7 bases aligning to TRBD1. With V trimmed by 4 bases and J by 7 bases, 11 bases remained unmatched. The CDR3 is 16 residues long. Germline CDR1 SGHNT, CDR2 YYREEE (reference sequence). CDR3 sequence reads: CASSRTGENTNSPLHF. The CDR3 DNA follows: TGTGCCAGCAGCCGCACAGGGGAGAATACGAATTCACCCCTCCACTTT.

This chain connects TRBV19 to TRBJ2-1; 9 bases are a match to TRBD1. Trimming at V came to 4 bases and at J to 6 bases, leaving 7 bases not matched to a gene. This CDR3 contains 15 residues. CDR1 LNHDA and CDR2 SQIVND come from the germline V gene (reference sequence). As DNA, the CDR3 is TGTGCCAGTAGTACGGGACAGGGAAATGCCAATGAGCAGTTCTTC. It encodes CASSTGQGNANEQFF.

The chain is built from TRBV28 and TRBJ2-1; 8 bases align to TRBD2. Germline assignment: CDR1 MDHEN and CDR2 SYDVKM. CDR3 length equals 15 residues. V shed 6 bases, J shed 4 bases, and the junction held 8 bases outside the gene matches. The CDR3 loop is CASRVALAEYNEQFF. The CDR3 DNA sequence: TGTGCCAGCAGGGTGGCACTAGCGGAATACAATGAGCAGTTCTTC.

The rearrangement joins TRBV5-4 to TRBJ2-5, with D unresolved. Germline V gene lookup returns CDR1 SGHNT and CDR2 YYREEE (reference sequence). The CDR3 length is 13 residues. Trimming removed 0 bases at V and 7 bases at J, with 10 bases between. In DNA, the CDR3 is TGTGCCAGCAGCTTGGGCGCTCACGGGACCCAGTACTTC. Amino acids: CASSLGAHGTQYF.

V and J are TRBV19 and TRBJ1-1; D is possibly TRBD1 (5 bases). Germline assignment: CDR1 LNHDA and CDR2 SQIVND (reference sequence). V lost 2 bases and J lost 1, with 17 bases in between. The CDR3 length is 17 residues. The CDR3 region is CASSIRESGTQNTEAFF. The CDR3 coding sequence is TGTGCCAGTAGTATAAGGGAGTCCGGGACTCAGAACACTGAAGCTTTCTTT.

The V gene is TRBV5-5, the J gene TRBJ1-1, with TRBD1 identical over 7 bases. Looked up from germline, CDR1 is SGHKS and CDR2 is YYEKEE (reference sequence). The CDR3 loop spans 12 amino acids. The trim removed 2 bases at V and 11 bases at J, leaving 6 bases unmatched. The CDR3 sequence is CASSFEQGGAFF. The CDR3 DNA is TGTGCCAGCAGCTTTGAGCAGGGGGGCGCTTTCTTT.

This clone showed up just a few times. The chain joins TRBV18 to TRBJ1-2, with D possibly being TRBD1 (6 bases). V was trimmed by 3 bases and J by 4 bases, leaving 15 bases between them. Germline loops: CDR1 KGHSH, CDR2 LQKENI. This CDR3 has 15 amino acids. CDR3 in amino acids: CASSPADSRAYGYTF. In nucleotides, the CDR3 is TGTGCCAGCTCACCCGCGGACAGCCGCGCCTATGGCTACACCTTC.

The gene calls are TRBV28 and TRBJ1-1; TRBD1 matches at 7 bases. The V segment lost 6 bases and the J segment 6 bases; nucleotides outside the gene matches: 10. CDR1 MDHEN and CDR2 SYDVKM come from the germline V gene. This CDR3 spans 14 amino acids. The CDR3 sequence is CASSPRTGRAEAFF. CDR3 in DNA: TGTGCCAGCAGCCCCCGGACAGGCCGGGCTGAAGCTTTCTTT.

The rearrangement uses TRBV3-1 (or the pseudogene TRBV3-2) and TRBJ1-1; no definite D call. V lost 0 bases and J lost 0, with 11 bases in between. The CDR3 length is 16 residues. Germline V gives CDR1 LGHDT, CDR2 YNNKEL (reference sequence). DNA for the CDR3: TGTGCCAGCAGCCAAGACTTAGCAGCGGTGAACACTGAAGCTTTCTTT. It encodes CASSQDLAAVNTEAFF.

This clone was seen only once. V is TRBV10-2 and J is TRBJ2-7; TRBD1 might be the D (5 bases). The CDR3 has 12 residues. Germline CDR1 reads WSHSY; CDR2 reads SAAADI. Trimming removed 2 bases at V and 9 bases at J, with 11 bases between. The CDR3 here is CASSEDSVGQYF. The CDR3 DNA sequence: TGCGCCAGCAGTGAGGACAGTGTGGGGCAGTACTTC.